This is a list of T cell receptor beta chains from one sample in a study of T cell changes during pregnancy in multiple sclerosis. Measured with immunoSEQ multiplex PCR; TCRdb has only the in-frame clones, and not every one. This sample has tens of thousands of clones, with more than 80% found just once. Specimen: CD4+ T cells from peripheral blood mononuclear cells, collected in the first trimester of pregnancy. Source of these receptors: a female donor with multiple sclerosis, enrolled in a pregnancy study. CDR3s include the opening cysteine and the closing phenylalanine or tryptophan. D genes are given only for firm matches. Size is omitted from some rows. Given values are once, few, many or a class for expanded clones.

J gene | V gene | CDR3 length | clone size | D gene | CDR3 DNA | CDR3 protein
TRBJ2-5 | TRBV7-2 | 15 | NA | NA | TGTGCCAGCAGCCCCTCCGGGACAACGCAAGAGACCCAGTACTTC | CASSPSGTTQETQYF
TRBJ1-5 | TRBV6-5 | 15 | NA | NA | TGTGCCAGCAGTTACTCGATGACAGGCGCCCAGCCCCAGCATTTT | CASSYSMTGAQPQHF
TRBJ2-7 | TRBV28 | 14 | NA | NA | TGTGCCAGCAGTTTACCAGGCGCCAGGTACGAGCAGTACTTC | CASSLPGARYEQYF
TRBJ2-1 | TRBV4-1 | 15 | NA | TRBD2 | TGCGCCAGCAGCCGGGGGCTAGCGGGGGCTAATGAGCAGTTCTTC | CASSRGLAGANEQFF
TRBJ2-1 | TRBV25-1 | 15 | NA | NA | TGTGCCAGCAGTGAGGCGGGTACTAGGACCAATGAGCAGTTCTTC | CASSEAGTRTNEQFF
TRBJ1-2 | TRBV7-3 | 15 | NA | TRBD1 | TGTGCCAGCAGCTTAGGGGGGACAGGAAACTATGGCTACACCTTC | CASSLGGTGNYGYTF
TRBJ2-3 | TRBV5-1 | 15 | NA | NA | TGCGCCAGCAGCTTGGAGCAGGGTAGTATAGATACGCAGTATTTT | CASSLEQGSIDTQYF
TRBJ2-7 | TRBV28 | 14 | NA | NA | TGTGCCAGCAGTTTGACGAGACAGAGCTACGAGCAGTACTTC | CASSLTRQSYEQYF
TRBJ1-5 | TRBV28 | 15 | NA | NA | TGTGCCAGCACACCATCTCCAGGGGCTAGTCAGCCCCAGCATTTT | CASTPSPGASQPQHF
TRBJ1-5 | TRBV2 | 14 | NA | TRBD1 | TGTGCCAGCACGGGACAGGGGATAGATCAGCCCCAGCATTTT | CASTGQGIDQPQHF
TRBJ1-4 | TRBV11-2 | 14 | NA | NA | TGTGCCAGCAGCGAAGGGGGGGCTGGTGAAAAACTGTTTTTT | CASSEGGAGEKLFF
TRBJ2-3 | TRBV6-5 | 14 | NA | TRBD2 | TGTGCCAGCAGTTCAGCGGGGAGCCCAGATACGCAGTATTTT | CASSSAGSPDTQYF
TRBJ1-2 | TRBV6-5 | 13 | NA | TRBD1 | TGTGCCAGCAGAGGGACAGGGGGCTATGGCTACACCTTC | CASRGTGGYGYTF
TRBJ2-1 | TRBV9 | 16 | NA | TRBD2 | TGTGCCAGCAGCGTACAGCTAGCGGGGGGGCAGAATGAGCAGTTCTTC | CASSVQLAGGQNEQFF
TRBJ1-2 | TRBV4-3 | 18 | NA | NA | TGCGCCAGCAGCCAAGTGGGGGGTATGGGAAGGGGTTACTATGGCTACACCTTC | CASSQVGGMGRGYYGYTF
TRBJ1-1 | TRBV2 | 14 | NA | NA | TGTGCCAGCAACCCGACTAGAAAGGACACTGAAGCTTTCTTT | CASNPTRKDTEAFF
TRBJ2-7 | TRBV21-1 | 16 | NA | NA | TGTGCCAGCAGCTCCTGGGGTGGAGGGGTTCTACCCGAGCAGTACTTC | CASSSWGGGVLPEQYF
TRBJ2-3 | TRBV7-9 | 11 | NA | NA | TGTGCCAGCAGCATCCAAAACAGGGAAGTATTT | CASSIQNREVF
TRBJ1-6 | TRBV7-2 | 15 | NA | TRBD1 | TGTGCCAGCAGCTTAGCGGGACAGCCGAATTCACCCCTCCACTTT | CASSLAGQPNSPLHF
TRBJ1-1 | TRBV28 | 12 | NA | NA | TGTGCCAGCGTATGGGCCAACACTGAAGCTTTCTTT | CASVWANTEAFF
TRBJ1-1 | TRBV10-2 | 13 | few | NA | TGCGCCAGCAGACAGCTTTTGAACACTGAAGCTTTCTTT | CASRQLLNTEAFF
TRBJ1-2 | TRBV29-1 | 12 | NA | TRBD1 | TGCAGCGTTTCCGGACAGGGAAATGGCTACACCTTC | CSVSGQGNGYTF
TRBJ1-2 | TRBV5-1 | 15 | NA | TRBD1 | TGCGCCAGCAGCCCGTACCCGGGACAGAACTATGGCTACACCTTC | CASSPYPGQNYGYTF
TRBJ1-1 | TRBV6-5 | 15 | NA | NA | TGTGCCAGCAGTTACTCAGCGGGGATGAACACTGAAGCTTTCTTT | CASSYSAGMNTEAFF
TRBJ1-5 | TRBV7-2 | 13 | NA | NA | TGTGCCAGCAGCTTATCGGGTTTTCAGCCCCAGCATTTT | CASSLSGFQPQHF
TRBJ2-5 | TRBV5-1 | 14 | NA | NA | TGCGCCAGCGCCAATAGACAGGCTCGAGAGACCCAGTACTTC | CASANRQARETQYF
TRBJ2-3 | TRBV7-3 | 14 | NA | NA | TGTGCCAGCAGCCCCCCCGGCGGGGGCGGTACGCAGTATTTT | CASSPPGGGGTQYF
TRBJ1-4 | TRBV2 | 15 | NA | NA | TGTGCCAGCACAGCCCTAGCGGGGGTATGGGAAAAACTGTTTTTT | CASTALAGVWEKLFF
TRBJ1-2 | TRBV6-5 | 15 | NA | TRBD1 | TGTGCCAGCAGTTCTCTCCAGGGGGGTCACTATGGCTACACCTTC | CASSSLQGGHYGYTF
TRBJ2-2 | TRBV7-9 | 16 | NA | TRBD1 | TGTGCCAGCAGCCCCTCGGGACAGGGGGCGGCCGGGGAGCTGTTTTTT | CASSPSGQGAAGELFF
TRBJ1-1 | TRBV27 | 15 | NA | TRBD1 | TGTGCCAGCAGTTTTGTAGGGGGCAGGGGCACTGAAGCTTTCTTT | CASSFVGGRGTEAFF
TRBJ2-2 | TRBV5-6 | 16 | NA | TRBD2 | TGTGCCAGCAGCCCGGGGGGGGCCGCGAACACCGGGGAGCTGTTTTTT | CASSPGGAANTGELFF
TRBJ2-3 | TRBV30 | 14 | NA | NA | TGTGCCTGGAGTGGGCGGGGATGGGGAGATACGCAGTATTTT | CAWSGRGWGDTQYF
TRBJ1-2 | TRBV30 | 12 | NA | NA | TGTGCCTGGAGTCGTCAGGCTGGCGGCTACACCTTC | CAWSRQAGGYTF
TRBJ1-6 | TRBV9 | 15 | NA | TRBD1 | TGTGCCAGCAGCACCGCCGGGACAGATAATTCACCCCTCCACTTT | CASSTAGTDNSPLHF
TRBJ1-6 | TRBV7-9 | 17 | NA | NA | TGTGCCAGCAGCTACCAGCCCGGGACACGATATAATTCACCCCTCCACTTT | CASSYQPGTRYNSPLHF
TRBJ1-2 | TRBV9 | 14 | NA | TRBD1 | TGTGCCAGCAGCCGACAGGGGGGGAACTATGGCTACACCTTC | CASSRQGGNYGYTF
TRBJ1-2 | TRBV7-3 | 13 | NA | TRBD1 | TGTGCCAGCAGCCGGGGACAGGGGGAGGGCTACACCTTC | CASSRGQGEGYTF
TRBJ2-5 | TRBV28 | 16 | NA | TRBD2 | TGTGCCAGCAGTTTTACTAGCGGGGTGTCCCAAGAGACCCAGTACTTC | CASSFTSGVSQETQYF
TRBJ1-2 | TRBV5-8 | 14 | NA | TRBD1 | TGTGCCAGCAGCCTCCGGACAGGGACTTTGGGCTACACCTTC | CASSLRTGTLGYTF
TRBJ2-5 | TRBV6-5 | 15 | NA | NA | TGTGCCAGCAGTTACAGAGGGGGATGGCAAGAGACCCAGTACTTC | CASSYRGGWQETQYF